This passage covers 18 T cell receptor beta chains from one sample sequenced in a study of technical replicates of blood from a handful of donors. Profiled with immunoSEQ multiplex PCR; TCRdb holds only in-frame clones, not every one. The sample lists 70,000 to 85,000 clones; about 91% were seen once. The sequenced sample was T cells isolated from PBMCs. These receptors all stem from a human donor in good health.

The CDR3 loop is CAWSDGTYEQYF. The CDR3 DNA reads TGTGCCTGGTCGGACGGGACCTACGAGCAGTACTTC. V is TRBV30 and J is TRBJ2-7, with D possibly being TRBD2 (5 bases). The CDR3 sequence is 12 residues long. V dropped 5 bases and J dropped 2 bases, with 10 bases sitting between them. Germline-derived CDR1 and CDR2 are GTSNPN and SVGIG (reference sequence).

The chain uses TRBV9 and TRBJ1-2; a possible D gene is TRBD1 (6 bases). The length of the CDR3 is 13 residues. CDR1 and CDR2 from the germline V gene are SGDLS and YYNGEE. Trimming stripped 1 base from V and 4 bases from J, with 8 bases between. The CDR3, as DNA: TGTGCCAGCAGCGTATCACAGGGCTATGGCTACACCTTC. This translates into CASSVSQGYGYTF.

The chain's CDR3 is CASSDSSHNTGELFF. Here the CDR3 DNA reads TGTGCCAGCAGTGATAGCAGCCACAACACCGGGGAGCTGTTTTTT. The chain has TRBV25-1 and TRBJ2-2; D unresolved. The V gene lost 3 bases and the J gene lost 2 bases, with 10 bases spanning the gap. CDR3 size: 15 residues. The germline gives CDR1 MGHDK, CDR2 SYGVNS. Filled out from reference TRBV25-1 and TRBJ2-2, the complete variable domain reads EADIYQTPRYLVIGTGKKITLECSQTMGHDKMYWYQQDPGMELHLIHYSYGVNSTEKGDLSSESTVSRIRTEHFPLTLESARPSHTSQYLCASSDSSHNTGELFFGEGSRLTVL.

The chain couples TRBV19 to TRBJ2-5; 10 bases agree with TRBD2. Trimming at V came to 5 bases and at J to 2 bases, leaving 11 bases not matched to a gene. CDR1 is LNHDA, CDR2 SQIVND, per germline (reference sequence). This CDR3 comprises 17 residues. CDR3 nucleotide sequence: TGTGCCAGTAGTCCCGAAGAGGGACTAGCGTATCAAGAGACCCAGTACTTC. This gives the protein CASSPEEGLAYQETQYF.

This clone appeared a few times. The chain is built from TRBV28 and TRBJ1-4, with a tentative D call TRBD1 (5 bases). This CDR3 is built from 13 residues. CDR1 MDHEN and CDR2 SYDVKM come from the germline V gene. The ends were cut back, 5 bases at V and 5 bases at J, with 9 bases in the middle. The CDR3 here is CASSRQRNEKLFF. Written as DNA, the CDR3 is TGTGCCAGCAGTAGACAGAGAAATGAAAAACTGTTTTTT.

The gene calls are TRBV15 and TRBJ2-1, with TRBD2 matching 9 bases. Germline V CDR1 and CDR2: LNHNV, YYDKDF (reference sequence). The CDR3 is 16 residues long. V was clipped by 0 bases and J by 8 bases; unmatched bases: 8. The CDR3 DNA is TGTGCCACCAGCAGAGACCGACTAGCGGAGAGGGATGAGCAGTTCTTC. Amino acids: CATSRDRLAERDEQFF. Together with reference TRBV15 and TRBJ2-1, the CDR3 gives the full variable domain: DAMVIQNPRYQVTQFGKPVTLSCSQTLNHNVMYWYQQKSSQAPKLLFHYYDKDFNNEADTPDNFQSRRPNTSFCFLDIRSPGLGDTAMYLCATSRDRLAERDEQFFGPGTRLTVL.

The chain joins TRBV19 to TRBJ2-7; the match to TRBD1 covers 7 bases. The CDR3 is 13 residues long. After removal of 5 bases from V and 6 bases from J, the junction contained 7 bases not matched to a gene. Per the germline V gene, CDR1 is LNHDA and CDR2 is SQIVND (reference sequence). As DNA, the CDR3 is TGTGCCAGTAGTTTCGGGACAGCAGGCGAGCAGTACTTC. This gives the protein CASSFGTAGEQYF.

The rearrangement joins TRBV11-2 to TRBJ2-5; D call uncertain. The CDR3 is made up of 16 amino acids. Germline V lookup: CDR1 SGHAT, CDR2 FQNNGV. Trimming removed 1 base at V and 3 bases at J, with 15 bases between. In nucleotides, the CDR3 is TGTGCCAGCAGCTTAGTGAGTCGTGAGCTTAAAGAGACCCAGTACTTC. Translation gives CASSLVSRELKETQYF. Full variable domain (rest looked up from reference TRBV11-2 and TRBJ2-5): EAGVAQSPRYKIIEKRQSVAFWCNPISGHATLYWYQQILGQGPKLLIQFQNNGVVDDSQLPKDRFSAERLKGVDSTLKIQPAKLEDSAVYLCASSLVSRELKETQYFGPGTRLLVL.

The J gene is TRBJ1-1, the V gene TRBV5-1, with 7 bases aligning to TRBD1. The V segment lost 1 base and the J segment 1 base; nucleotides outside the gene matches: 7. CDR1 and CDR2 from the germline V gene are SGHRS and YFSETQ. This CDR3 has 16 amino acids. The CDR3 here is CASSLRQGRSNTEAFF. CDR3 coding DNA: TGCGCCAGCAGCTTGAGACAGGGCAGATCGAACACTGAAGCTTTCTTT. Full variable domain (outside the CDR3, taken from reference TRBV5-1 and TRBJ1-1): KAGVTQTPRYLIKTRGQQVTLSCSPISGHRSVSWYQQTPGQGLQFLFEYFSETQRNKGNFPGRFSGRQFSNSRSEMNVSTLELGDSALYLCASSLRQGRSNTEAFFGQGTRLTVV.

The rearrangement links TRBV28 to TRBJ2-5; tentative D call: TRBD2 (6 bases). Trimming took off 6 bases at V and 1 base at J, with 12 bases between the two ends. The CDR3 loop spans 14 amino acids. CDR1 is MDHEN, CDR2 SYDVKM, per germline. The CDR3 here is CASRLAEIQETQYF. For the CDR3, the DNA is TGTGCCAGCAGGTTAGCGGAAATCCAAGAGACCCAGTACTTC.

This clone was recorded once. The CDR3 region is CASSSGGYGYTF. Written as DNA, the CDR3 is TGTGCCAGCAGCTCAGGGGGCTATGGCTACACCTTC. The chain combines TRBV7-9 with TRBJ1-2; 7 nucleotides align to TRBD1. This CDR3 is built from 12 residues. The V and J ends lost 4 bases and 4 bases, in that order; junction bases with no gene match: 0. Germline V gene sequence: CDR1 SEHNR, CDR2 FQNEAQ (reference sequence).

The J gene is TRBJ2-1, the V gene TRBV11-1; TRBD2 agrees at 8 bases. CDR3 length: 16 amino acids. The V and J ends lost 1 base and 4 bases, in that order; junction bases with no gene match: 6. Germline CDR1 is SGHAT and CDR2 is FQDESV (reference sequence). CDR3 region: CASSLVRGGPYNEQFF. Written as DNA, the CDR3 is TGTGCCAGCAGCTTAGTACGGGGGGGCCCTTACAATGAGCAGTTCTTC.

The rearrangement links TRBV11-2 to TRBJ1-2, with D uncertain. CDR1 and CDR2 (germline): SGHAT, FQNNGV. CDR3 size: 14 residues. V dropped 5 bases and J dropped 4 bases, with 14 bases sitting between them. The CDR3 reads CASSRFGVSYGYTF. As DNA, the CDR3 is TGTGCCAGCAGCCGATTCGGAGTTTCCTATGGCTACACCTTC.

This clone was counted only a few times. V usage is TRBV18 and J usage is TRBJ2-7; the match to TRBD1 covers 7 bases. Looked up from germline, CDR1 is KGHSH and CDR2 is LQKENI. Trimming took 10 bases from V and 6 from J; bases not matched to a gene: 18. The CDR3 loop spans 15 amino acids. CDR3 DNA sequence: TGTGCCACCGATCCAGGGTCGTGGACAGGAGGCGAGCAGTACTTC. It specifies CATDPGSWTGGEQYF.

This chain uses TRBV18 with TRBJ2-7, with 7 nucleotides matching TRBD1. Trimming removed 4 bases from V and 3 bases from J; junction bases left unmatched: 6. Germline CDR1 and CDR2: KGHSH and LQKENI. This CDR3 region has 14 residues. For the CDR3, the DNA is TGTGCCAGCTCACTGACAGGGCCGAACTACGAGCAGTACTTC. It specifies CASSLTGPNYEQYF. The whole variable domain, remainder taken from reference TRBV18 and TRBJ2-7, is NAGVMQNPRHLVRRRGQEARLRCSPMKGHSHVYWYRQLPEEGLKFMVYLQKENIIDESGMPKERFSAEFPKEGPSILRIQQVVRGDSAAYFCASSLTGPNYEQYFGPGTRLTVT.

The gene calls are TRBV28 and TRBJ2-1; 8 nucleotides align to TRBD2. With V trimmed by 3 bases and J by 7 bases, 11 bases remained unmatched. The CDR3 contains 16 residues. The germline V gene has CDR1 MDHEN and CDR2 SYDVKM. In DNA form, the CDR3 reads TGTGCCAGCAGTTTCCCTGGGAGCGGGAGAGGGAATGAGCAGTTCTTC. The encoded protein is CASSFPGSGRGNEQFF.

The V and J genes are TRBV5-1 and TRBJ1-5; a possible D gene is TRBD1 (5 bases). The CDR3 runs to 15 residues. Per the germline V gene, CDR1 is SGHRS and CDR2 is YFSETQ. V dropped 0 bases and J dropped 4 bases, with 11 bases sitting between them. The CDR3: CASSLGWGGNQPQHF. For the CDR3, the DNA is TGCGCCAGCAGCTTGGGCTGGGGGGGAAATCAGCCCCAGCATTTT.

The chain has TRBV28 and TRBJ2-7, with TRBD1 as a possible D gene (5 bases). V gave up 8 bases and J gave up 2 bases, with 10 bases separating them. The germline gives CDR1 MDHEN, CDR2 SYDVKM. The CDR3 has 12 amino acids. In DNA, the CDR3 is TGTGCCAGCGGTCAGGGTACCTACGAGCAGTACTTC. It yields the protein CASGQGTYEQYF.